This T cell receptor (beta chain) was captured in a study of T cell responses to AZD1222 COVID-19 vaccine. This CDR3 has 16 amino acids. With 4 bases clipped from V and 7 bases from J, the junction kept 10 bases outside the gene matches. Germline-derived CDR1 and CDR2 are SGHTA and FQGNSA. Second doses at about 4 or about 12 weeks were pooled. The protocol was immunoSEQ multiplex PCR, while the TCRdb copy is restricted to in-frame clones and leaves out a portion. The sample records roughly 120,000 clones, around 84% being singletons. The specimen was peripheral blood, collected 28 days after the second AZD1222 dose. V gene TRBV7-2 combines with J gene TRBJ2-3, with 11 bases aligning to TRBD2. This receptor was obtained from an adult who received the AZD1222 COVID-19 vaccine. The DNA of the CDR3 is TGTGCCAGCAGCTCACCCACTAGCGGGGGTGATCATACGCAGTATTTT. Translation gives CASSSPTSGGDHTQYF.